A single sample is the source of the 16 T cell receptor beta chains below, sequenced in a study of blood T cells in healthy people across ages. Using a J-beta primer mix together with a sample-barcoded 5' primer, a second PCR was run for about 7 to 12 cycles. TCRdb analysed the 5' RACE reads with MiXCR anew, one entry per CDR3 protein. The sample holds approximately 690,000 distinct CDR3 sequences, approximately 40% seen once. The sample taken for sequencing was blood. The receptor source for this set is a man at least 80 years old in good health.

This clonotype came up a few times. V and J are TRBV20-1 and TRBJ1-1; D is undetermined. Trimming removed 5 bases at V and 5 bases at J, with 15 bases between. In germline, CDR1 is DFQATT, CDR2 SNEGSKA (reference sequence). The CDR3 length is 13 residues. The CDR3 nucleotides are TGCAGTGCTGGCCCTGGCATGGGGACTGAAGCTTTCTTT. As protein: CSAGPGMGTEAFF.

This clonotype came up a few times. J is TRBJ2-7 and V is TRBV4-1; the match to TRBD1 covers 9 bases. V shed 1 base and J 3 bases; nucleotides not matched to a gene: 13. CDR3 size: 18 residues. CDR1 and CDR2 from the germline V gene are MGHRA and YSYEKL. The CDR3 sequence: CASSQGTFPGQGLYEQYF. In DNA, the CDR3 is TGCGCCAGCAGCCAAGGGACTTTCCCGGGACAGGGCCTCTACGAGCAGTACTTC.

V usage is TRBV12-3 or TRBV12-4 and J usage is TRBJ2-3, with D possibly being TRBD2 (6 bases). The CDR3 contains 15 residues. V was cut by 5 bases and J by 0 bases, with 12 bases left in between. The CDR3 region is CASSMAGPSTDTQYF. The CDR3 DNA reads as TGTGCCAGCAGTATGGCGGGACCGAGCACAGATACGCAGTATTTT.

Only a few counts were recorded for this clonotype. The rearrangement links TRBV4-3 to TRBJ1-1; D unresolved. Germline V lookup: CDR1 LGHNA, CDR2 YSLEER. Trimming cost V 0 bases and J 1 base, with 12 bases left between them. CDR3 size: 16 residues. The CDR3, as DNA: TGCGCCAGCAGCCAAGATTTAGAGGGCGGGAACACTGAAGCTTTCTTT. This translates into CASSQDLEGGNTEAFF.

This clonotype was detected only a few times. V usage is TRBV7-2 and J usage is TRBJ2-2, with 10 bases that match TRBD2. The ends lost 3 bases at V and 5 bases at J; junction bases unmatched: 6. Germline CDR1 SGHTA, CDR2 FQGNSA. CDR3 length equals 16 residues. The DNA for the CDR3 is TGTGCCAGCAGCTTTGAGCCTAGCGGGAGTACCGGGGAGCTGTTTTTT. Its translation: CASSFEPSGSTGELFF.

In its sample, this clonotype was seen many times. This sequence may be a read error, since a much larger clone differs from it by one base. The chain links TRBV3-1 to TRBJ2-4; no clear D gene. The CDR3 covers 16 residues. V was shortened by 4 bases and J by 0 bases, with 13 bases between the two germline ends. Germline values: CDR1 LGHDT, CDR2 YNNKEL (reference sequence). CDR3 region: CASSPTPVLAKNIQYF. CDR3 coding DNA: TGTGCCAGCAGCCCCACCCCAGTTCTAGCCAAAAACATTCAGTACTTC.

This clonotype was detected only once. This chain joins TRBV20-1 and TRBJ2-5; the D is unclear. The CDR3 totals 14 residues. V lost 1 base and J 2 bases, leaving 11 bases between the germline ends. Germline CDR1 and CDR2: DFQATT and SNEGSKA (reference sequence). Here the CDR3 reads CSARGISAQETQYF. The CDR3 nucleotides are TGCAGTGCTAGAGGAATTTCGGCGCAAGAGACCCAGTACTTC.

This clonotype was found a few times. The CDR3 loop reads CASSKGTSGIVDTQYF. The CDR3 nucleotides read TGTGCCAGCAGTAAAGGGACTAGCGGGATTGTAGATACGCAGTATTTT. The rearrangement uses TRBV2 and TRBJ2-3; 13 bases align to TRBD2. The V segment lost 5 bases and the J segment 5 bases; nucleotides outside the gene matches: 7. The CDR3 is made up of 16 amino acids. CDR1 and CDR2 from the germline V gene are SNHLY and FYNNEI.

The CDR3 nucleotides read TGTGCCAGCAGCAAGGAAGCGGGGGTACTATCCTACGAGCAGTACTTC. Protein sequence: CASSKEAGVLSYEQYF. The chain recombines TRBV7-8 with TRBJ2-7, with 8 bases matching TRBD2. The CDR3 is 16 residues long. CDR1 is SGHVS, CDR2 FQNEAQ, per germline. The V and J ends lost 5 bases and 1 base, in that order; junction bases with no gene match: 10.

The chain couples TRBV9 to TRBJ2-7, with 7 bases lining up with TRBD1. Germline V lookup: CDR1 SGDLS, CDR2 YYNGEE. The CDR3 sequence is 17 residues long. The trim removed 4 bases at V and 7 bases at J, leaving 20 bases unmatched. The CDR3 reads CASSNPITGVRDNEQYF. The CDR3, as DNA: TGTGCCAGCAGCAACCCTATAACAGGGGTCAGGGACAATGAGCAGTACTTC.

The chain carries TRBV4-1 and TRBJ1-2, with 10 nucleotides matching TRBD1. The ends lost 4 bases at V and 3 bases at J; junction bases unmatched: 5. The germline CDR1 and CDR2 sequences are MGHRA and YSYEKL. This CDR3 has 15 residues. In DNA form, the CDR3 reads TGCGCCAGCAGCCTCCGACAGGGGGCTGACTATGGCTACACCTTC. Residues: CASSLRQGADYGYTF.

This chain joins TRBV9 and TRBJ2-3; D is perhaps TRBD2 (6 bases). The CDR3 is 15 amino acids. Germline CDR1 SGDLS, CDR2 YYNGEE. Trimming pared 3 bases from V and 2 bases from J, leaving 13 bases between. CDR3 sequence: CASSALAVNTDTQYF. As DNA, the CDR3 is TGTGCCAGCAGCGCCTTAGCGGTAAACACAGATACGCAGTATTTT.

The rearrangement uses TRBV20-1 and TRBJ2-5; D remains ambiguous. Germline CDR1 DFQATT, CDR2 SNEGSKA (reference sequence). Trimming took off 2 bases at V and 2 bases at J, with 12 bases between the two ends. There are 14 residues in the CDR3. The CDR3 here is CSARLPLPQETQYF. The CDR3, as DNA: TGCAGTGCTAGATTGCCTCTACCTCAAGAGACCCAGTACTTC.

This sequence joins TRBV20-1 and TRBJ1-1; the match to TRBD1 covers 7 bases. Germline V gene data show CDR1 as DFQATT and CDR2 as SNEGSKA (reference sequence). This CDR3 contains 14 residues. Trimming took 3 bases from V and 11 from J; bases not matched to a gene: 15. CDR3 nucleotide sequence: TGCAGTGCTAGGACCGAGACAGGGATTCGTTGGGCTTTCTTT. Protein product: CSARTETGIRWAFF.

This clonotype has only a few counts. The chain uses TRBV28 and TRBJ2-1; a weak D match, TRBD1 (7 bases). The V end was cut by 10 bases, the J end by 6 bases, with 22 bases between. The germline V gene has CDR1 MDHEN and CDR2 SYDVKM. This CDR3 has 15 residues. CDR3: CATRRGQIGPNEQFF. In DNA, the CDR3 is TGTGCCACCAGGAGGGGACAGATTGGCCCCAATGAGCAGTTCTTC.

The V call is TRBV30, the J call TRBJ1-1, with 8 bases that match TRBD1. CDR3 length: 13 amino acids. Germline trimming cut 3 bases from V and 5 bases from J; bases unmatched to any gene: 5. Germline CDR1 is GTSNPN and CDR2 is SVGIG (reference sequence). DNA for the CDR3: TGTGCCTGGAGAGCGGACAGGGTGACTGAAGCTTTCTTT. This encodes CAWRADRVTEAFF. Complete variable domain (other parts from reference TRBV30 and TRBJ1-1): SQTIHQWPATLVQPVGSPLSLECTVEGTSNPNLYWYRQAAGRGLQLLFYSVGIGQISSEVPQNLSASRPQDRQFILSSKKLLLSDSGFYLCAWRADRVTEAFFGQGTRLTVV.